This T cell receptor beta chain was sequenced in a study of T-cell memory formation after mild COVID-19. This clonotype has just a few counts. Constant-segment primers and 5'RACE yielded cDNA libraries for TCR alpha and TCR beta, each carrying sample barcodes and UMIs. TCRdb called the 5' RACE reads again in MiXCR, with one record for every CDR3 protein. The data contain about 310,000 distinct CDR3 sequences, around a sixth of them singletons. Between the trimmed V and J ends, which lost 2 bases and 7 bases, there was a span of 13 bases. Germline CDR1 is SGHTA and CDR2 is FQGNSA. The CDR3 consists of 14 residues.

This TCR derives from a man aged 18 to 30 who had mild COVID-19 (a few samples of this study predate the infection). Cell type and time point are not known. The chain couples TRBV7-2 to TRBJ2-3, with D possibly TRBD1 on 5 matching bases. The source material was PBMCs or a T cell subset sorted from them (not recorded which). CDR3 DNA: TGTGCCAGCAGCTTATCCCTTGGGGCAAATACGCAGTATTTT. Amino acids: CASSLSLGANTQYF.